This is a list of T cell receptor beta chains from one sample in a study of T cell repertoires in cytomegalovirus infection. TCRdb used MiXCR to reprocess the reads, holding one entry per CDR3 protein. The sample has approximately 730,000 distinct CDR3 sequences, 30% to 35% seen once. Which antigens these TCRs recognize remains unknown. The sample consisted of cultured PBMCs, taken from culture after CMV antigen stimulation. These receptors were collected from a human donor in good health (CMV status not recorded). Some clones in this sample may be carry-over from other donors' samples. Each CDR3 is given with its conserved first and last residue. D genes are given only for firm matches. The listing skips clone size in some rows; elsewhere it reads once, few, many or a size class.

length,V,D,J,size,CDR3,DNA
14,TRBV7-2,NA,TRBJ2-3,NA,CASSPQWQADTQYF,TGTGCCAGCAGCCCCCAGTGGCAGGCAGATACGCAGTATTTT
16,TRBV20-1,TRBD1,TRBJ2-7,NA,CSASAGTGRFTYEQYF,TGCAGTGCTAGTGCCGGGACAGGCCGATTCACATACGAGCAGTACTTC
17,TRBV14,TRBD2,TRBJ2-1,few,CASSQDVGLAGRVEQFF,TGTGCCAGCAGCCAAGATGTTGGACTAGCGGGTCGTGTTGAGCAGTTCTTC
16,TRBV7-9,TRBD2,TRBJ2-3,NA,CASSLELAGVADTQYF,TGTGCCAGCAGCTTAGAACTAGCGGGAGTTGCAGATACGCAGTATTTT
13,TRBV5-1,NA,TRBJ2-1,NA,CASSPYTDNEQFF,TGCGCCAGCAGCCCTTATACGGACAATGAGCAGTTCTTC
15,TRBV4-1,NA,TRBJ1-2,NA,CASSQAIANPGGYTF,TGCGCCAGCAGCCAAGCCATCGCAAACCCGGGAGGCTACACCTTC
15,TRBV19,TRBD1,TRBJ2-4,NA,CASSTGQAAKNIQYF,TGTGCCAGTAGTACCGGACAGGCCGCCAAAAACATTCAGTACTTC
13,TRBV5-1,NA,TRBJ2-7,NA,CASGLFPLYEQYF,TGCGCCAGCGGACTCTTTCCCCTCTACGAGCAGTACTTC
14,TRBV18,NA,TRBJ2-3,NA,CASSPPGLSDTQYF,TGTGCCAGCTCACCACCGGGGCTATCGGATACGCAGTATTTT
19,TRBV4-3,NA,TRBJ2-6,few,CASSQDPHRASSGANVLTF,TGCGCCAGCAGCCAAGACCCCCACAGGGCCAGCTCTGGGGCCAACGTCCTGACTTTC
13,TRBV20-1,NA,TRBJ2-7,NA,CSAAPKGGYEQYF,TGCAGTGCTGCCCCTAAGGGGGGGTACGAGCAGTACTTC
12,TRBV12-3/TRBV12-4,NA,TRBJ2-1,NA,CATTQGFNEQFF,TGTGCCACCACACAGGGATTCAATGAGCAGTTCTTC
17,TRBV6-2/TRBV6-3,TRBD2,TRBJ2-5,NA,CASSYSSLAGHQETQYF,TGTGCCAGCAGTTACTCGAGTCTAGCGGGCCACCAAGAGACCCAGTACTTC
15,TRBV7-6,NA,TRBJ1-2,NA,CASSPGTASVYGYTF,TGTGCCAGCAGCCCCGGCACCGCGAGTGTCTATGGCTACACCTTC
15,TRBV20-1,TRBD1,TRBJ1-6,NA,CSAITGTGGWSPLHF,TGCAGTGCTATCACCGGGACAGGGGGCTGGTCACCCCTCCACTTT
14,TRBV4-1,NA,TRBJ2-3,once,CASSQESGSDTQYF,TGCGCCAGCAGCCAAGAATCGGGATCCGATACGCAGTATTTT
16,TRBV27,NA,TRBJ1-6,few,CASSFSLGPGSSPLHF,TGTGCCAGCAGTTTTAGTTTGGGACCCGGCTCTTCACCCCTCCACTTT
15,TRBV6-1,NA,TRBJ2-3,once,CAHRDGTPLRGTQYF,TGTGCCCACAGGGACGGGACACCCCTCCGTGGTACGCAGTATTTT
15,TRBV12-3/TRBV12-4,NA,TRBJ2-3,few,CASRPPDEAGDTQYF,TGTGCCAGCAGACCGCCGGACGAGGCGGGAGATACGCAGTATTTT
8,TRBV4-3,NA,TRBJ1-4,NA,CASSQEIF,TGCGCCAGCAGCCAAGAAATTTTT
15,TRBV5-1,NA,TRBJ2-3,NA,CAAALGDIRTDTQYF,TGCGCCGCCGCCCTGGGGGACATACGGACAGATACGCAGTATTTT
14,TRBV20-1,TRBD2,TRBJ2-7,NA,CSARPGLNLDEQYF,TGCAGTGCTAGACCGGGACTAAATTTGGACGAGCAGTACTTC
13,TRBV6-2/TRBV6-3,TRBD2,TRBJ2-7,NA,CASSSSGVYEQYF,TGTGCCAGCAGTTCGAGCGGGGTCTACGAGCAGTACTTC
13,TRBV6-2/TRBV6-3,NA,TRBJ2-5,NA,CASSYTRAETQYF,TGTGCCAGCAGTTACACCAGGGCGGAGACCCAGTACTTC
13,TRBV7-8,NA,TRBJ2-5,NA,CASSLGIKETQYF,TGTGCCAGCAGCTTAGGCATTAAAGAGACCCAGTACTTC
16,TRBV10-3,NA,TRBJ2-1,NA,CAISEREASLNNEQFF,TGTGCCATCAGTGAGCGTGAGGCCTCACTGAACAATGAGCAGTTCTTC
15,TRBV5-4,NA,TRBJ1-3,NA,CATSNPNQGGNTIYF,TGTGCCACAAGTAACCCCAACCAGGGCGGAAACACCATATATTTT
14,TRBV7-4,NA,TRBJ2-3,NA,CASKGRSGEDTQYF,TGTGCCAGCAAGGGACGGAGCGGAGAAGATACGCAGTATTTT
13,TRBV7-9,NA,TRBJ2-1,few,CASVGGTYNEQFF,TGTGCCAGCGTAGGAGGAACCTACAATGAGCAGTTCTTC
16,TRBV5-4,NA,TRBJ2-7,NA,CASSTRLVRSPAEQYF,TGTGCCAGCAGCACACGGCTGGTTCGTTCCCCTGCCGAGCAGTACTTC
12,TRBV5-5,NA,TRBJ2-7,NA,CASSQGNYEQYF,TGTGCCAGCAGCCAGGGAAACTACGAGCAGTACTTC
15,TRBV20-1,TRBD2,TRBJ2-7,NA,CSARDWGGSSPEQYF,TGCAGTGCTAGAGATTGGGGCGGGAGTTCACCCGAGCAGTACTTC
12,TRBV11-2,NA,TRBJ1-2,NA,CASSVGQYGYTF,TGTGCCAGCAGCGTCGGACAATATGGCTACACCTTC
14,TRBV12-3/TRBV12-4,NA,TRBJ2-5,NA,CASSDGSHQETQYF,TGTGCCAGCAGTGACGGGTCTCACCAAGAGACCCAGTACTTC
14,TRBV18,TRBD1,TRBJ1-3,NA,CASSPGTGRNTIYF,TGTGCCAGCTCACCCGGGACAGGGAGAAACACCATATATTTT
15,TRBV5-1,NA,TRBJ1-5,once,CASSLGYGNNQPQHF,TGCGCCAGCAGCTTGGGATACGGGAACAATCAGCCCCAGCATTTT
15,TRBV7-2,NA,TRBJ1-1,few,CASTFGGAGDPKAFF,TGTGCCAGCACCTTTGGGGGTGCAGGGGACCCTAAGGCTTTCTTT
14,TRBV7-9,NA,TRBJ2-5,few,CAAGVPGLSETQYF,TGTGCCGCCGGGGTTCCGGGTTTGTCCGAGACCCAGTACTTC
15,TRBV18,TRBD1,TRBJ2-3,few,CASSRDRGLTDTQYF,TGTGCCAGCTCAAGGGACAGGGGGCTCACAGATACGCAGTATTTT
14,TRBV18,TRBD1,TRBJ1-2,NA,CASLGTGANYGYTF,TGTGCCAGCTTAGGGACAGGAGCTAACTATGGCTACACCTTC
16,TRBV11-2,NA,TRBJ1-2,NA,CASTQPGRRANYGYTF,TGTGCCAGTACCCAGCCGGGACGGCGGGCTAACTATGGCTACACCTTC
15,TRBV3-1,NA,TRBJ1-5,NA,CASSQDLAGGQPQHF,TGTGCCAGCAGCCAAGATCTGGCGGGGGGGCAGCCCCAGCATTTT
15,TRBV6-5,TRBD1,TRBJ1-6,NA,CASSTRTGLNSPLHF,TGTGCCAGCAGTACTAGGACAGGGTTAAATTCACCCCTCCACTTT
16,TRBV6-6,NA,TRBJ1-5,few,CASSYSIRSGNQPQHF,TGTGCCAGCAGTTACTCGATTAGGTCGGGCAATCAGCCCCAGCATTTT
15,TRBV28,TRBD1,TRBJ2-7,few,CASSLVGQGPYEQYF,TGTGCCAGCAGTTTAGTGGGACAGGGGCCATACGAGCAGTACTTC
15,TRBV7-6,TRBD1,TRBJ1-4,many,CASSESGTVNEKLFF,TGTGCCAGCAGCGAATCCGGGACAGTGAATGAAAAACTGTTTTTT
12,TRBV6-2/TRBV6-3,NA,TRBJ1-1,few,CASNRDYTEAFF,TGTGCCAGCAACAGGGATTACACTGAAGCTTTCTTT
15,TRBV7-2,NA,TRBJ1-2,few,CASSLVRGPNYGYTF,TGTGCCAGCAGCTTAGTAAGGGGACCTAACTATGGCTACACCTTC
13,TRBV12-3/TRBV12-4,NA,TRBJ1-4,many,CASSLRGGEKLFF,TGTGCCAGCAGTTTGAGGGGCGGTGAAAAACTGTTTTTT
12,TRBV12-3/TRBV12-4,NA,TRBJ1-1,many,CASSFGVTEAFF,TGTGCCAGCAGCTTCGGCGTCACTGAAGCTTTCTTT
14,TRBV5-1,TRBD1,TRBJ1-2,NA,CASSPDRAPSGYTF,TGCGCCAGCAGCCCGGACAGGGCTCCGTCGGGCTACACCTTC
14,TRBV12-3/TRBV12-4,NA,TRBJ1-5,few,CASSFSREGQPQHF,TGTGCCAGCAGTTTCTCCAGGGAGGGTCAGCCCCAGCATTTT
13,TRBV20-1,TRBD1,TRBJ2-5,NA,CSAGTGGQETQYF,TGCAGTGCTGGGACAGGGGGCCAAGAGACCCAGTACTTC
12,TRBV10-3,NA,TRBJ2-5,NA,CAISEFQETQYF,TGTGCCATCAGTGAGTTCCAAGAGACCCAGTACTTC
12,TRBV7-2,NA,TRBJ2-7,NA,CASSSYGDEQYF,TGTGCCAGCAGTTCTTACGGCGACGAGCAGTACTTC